In its sample, the clone carrying this T cell receptor (beta chain) was seen many times. Its antigen is as yet unknown. This sample is drawn from a study of T-cell memory formation after mild COVID-19. Across the study: TCR clusters were mostly confined to one donor each.

This CDR3 is built from 11 residues. Trimming took 6 bases from V and 7 from J, leaving 9 bases between them. Study-wide findings and caveats: Shrinking CD4+ clones were chiefly CM and EM; CD8+ ones were chiefly EMRA.

MiXCR, applied by TCRdb to the 5' RACE reads, yields one record per CDR3 protein. The table lists hundreds of thousands of distinct CDR3 sequences, roughly an eighth of them singletons. This chain links TRBV12-3 or TRBV12-4 with TRBJ2-5; D not certain. The specimen was PBMCs or a T cell subset sorted from them (not recorded which). The receptor comes from a young man who had mild COVID-19 (a few samples of this study predate the infection). Cell type and time point are not known. CDR3 coding DNA: TGTGCCAGCAGCCAAACAAGGACCCAGTACTTC. Protein: CASSQTRTQYF.